What follows are 24 T cell receptor beta chains derived from one specimen sequenced in a study of OX40 agonist ivuxolimab in advanced cancers. Receptor libraries were prepared by the immunoSEQ multiplex PCR assay. TCRdb retrieved this table from immuneACCESS and kept in-frame rearrangements only. Not all clones are present; in checked studies, unresolved V genes account for under half, and no reason is known for the remainder. Counted in this sample were around 20,000 clones; 70% to 90% of them appeared once. The top ten hold under 25% of the sample. The sample in question was CD4+ or CD8+ T cells sorted from blood, obtained in a trial of the OX40 agonist ivuxolimab. The receptors originated from an adult with an advanced solid tumor such as melanoma, head and neck, liver or kidney cancer.

The CDR3 sequence is CASSPSGFFTDTQYF. The CDR3 DNA is TGTGCCAGCAGCCCTAGCGGATTTTTCACAGATACGCAGTATTTT. This rearrangement joins TRBV7-9 to TRBJ2-3, with TRBD2 matching over 7 bases. The trim removed 5 bases at V and 2 bases at J, leaving 7 bases unmatched. The CDR3 extends over 15 amino acids. Germline CDR1 and CDR2: SEHNR and FQNEAQ (reference sequence).

This clone was recorded once. The chain uses TRBV2 and TRBJ2-5; possible D gene TRBD2, 7 bases. The V gene lost 8 bases and the J gene lost 2 bases, with 15 bases spanning the gap. Germline V gene sequence: CDR1 SNHLY, CDR2 FYNNEI. CDR3 length: 14 amino acids. CDR3 loop: CASSARGGQETQYF. In DNA, the CDR3 is TGTGCCAGCTCAGCTAGGGGGGGACAAGAGACCCAGTACTTC.

The chain combines TRBV2 with TRBJ2-2, with D possibly TRBD1 on 6 matching bases. The CDR3 is 12 amino acids. The germline V gene has CDR1 SNHLY and CDR2 FYNNEI. Trimming shortened V by 10 bases and J by 5 bases, and 11 bases separated the two germline ends. This CDR3 reads CATRGVTGELFF. In DNA form, the CDR3 reads TGTGCCACCAGGGGAGTGACCGGGGAGCTGTTTTTT.

This sequence joins TRBV7-6 and TRBJ2-1; 14 bases are shared with TRBD2. V lost 5 bases, J lost 8 bases, and 8 bases stayed unmatched. The germline CDR1 and CDR2 sequences are SGHVS and FNYEAQ. This CDR3 has 16 residues. CDR3 residues: CASSPGLAGESYEQFF. The CDR3 coding sequence is TGTGCCAGCAGCCCGGGACTAGCGGGAGAAAGCTATGAGCAGTTCTTC.

The chain has TRBV11-2 and TRBJ2-3; maybe TRBD2 (6 bases). Germline CDR1 reads SGHAT; CDR2 reads FQNNGV. Trimming removed 5 bases from V and 4 bases from J, with 19 bases in between. The length of the CDR3 is 16 residues. For the CDR3, the DNA is TGTGCCAGCAGCCAACTGGGGGGAGGCGTCTCAGATACGCAGTATTTT. This translates into CASSQLGGGVSDTQYF.

The V call is TRBV6-5, the J call TRBJ2-7; D is unclear. From germline, CDR1 is MNHEY and CDR2 SVGAGI. Trimming removed 6 bases at V and 1 base at J, with 13 bases between. CDR3 length: 14 residues. This CDR3 is CASRSSLGSYEQYF. The DNA of the CDR3 is TGTGCCAGCAGGTCAAGCTTAGGGTCCTACGAGCAGTACTTC.

J is TRBJ2-7 and V is TRBV7-8, with 9 bases identical to TRBD2. Looked up from germline, CDR1 is SGHVS and CDR2 is FQNEAQ. With 5 bases clipped from V and 7 bases from J, the junction kept 12 bases outside the gene matches. The CDR3 contains 15 residues. The CDR3: CASSASGTLYEEQYF. In nucleotides, the CDR3 is TGTGCCAGCAGCGCTAGCGGGACCCTTTACGAAGAGCAGTACTTC.

DNA for the CDR3: TGTGCCAGCAGCTTAGTAGGCGGGGGTACCTACAATGAGCAGTTCTTC. This codes for CASSLVGGGTYNEQFF. The chain carries TRBV7-9 and TRBJ2-1; 7 nucleotides align to TRBD2. Trimming cost V 1 base and J 2 bases; bases outside gene matches: 5. This CDR3 comprises 16 residues. The V gene's germline CDR1 is SEHNR and CDR2 FQNEAQ (reference sequence).

This clone was observed a single time. The CDR3 protein is CASSLDRYQPQHF. In nucleotides, the CDR3 is TGTGCCAGCAGCTTAGATAGGTATCAGCCCCAGCATTTT. The V call is TRBV11-2, the J call TRBJ1-5; D is unclear. CDR1 and CDR2 (germline): SGHAT, FQNNGV. This CDR3 is built from 13 residues. Trimming left V 0 bases short and J 5 bases short, with 5 bases between.

This chain links TRBV30 with TRBJ1-2, with unresolved D. This CDR3 has 11 amino acids. V was trimmed by 4 bases and J by 4 bases, leaving 7 bases between them. Germline V gives CDR1 GTSNPN, CDR2 SVGIG (reference sequence). CDR3 sequence reads: CAWIPVYGYTF. CDR3 nucleotide sequence: TGTGCCTGGATCCCGGTCTATGGCTACACCTTC.

In its sample, this clone was seen once. V and J are TRBV6-5 and TRBJ2-1; no clear D. The germline V gene has CDR1 MNHEY and CDR2 SVGAGI. V was cut by 5 bases and J by 4 bases, with 15 bases left in between. This CDR3 contains 15 residues. The CDR3 DNA follows: TGTGCCAGCAGTACAACATCAAATCCTTACAATGAGCAGTTCTTC. Translating gives CASSTTSNPYNEQFF.

As concerns this clone: Other DNA sequences in the same sample also yield this CDR3. The chain employs TRBV5-6 and TRBJ1-2; D is undetermined. V was cut by 1 base and J by 1 base, with 2 bases left in between. The CDR3 has 12 residues. Per germline, CDR1 SGHDT and CDR2 YYEEEE. DNA for the CDR3: TGTGCCAGCAGCTTGAATAACTATGGCTACACCTTC. It codes for CASSLNNYGYTF.

The V call is TRBV28, the J call TRBJ2-7; TRBD2 matches 10 bases. Germline lookup yields CDR1 MDHEN and CDR2 SYDVKM. The CDR3 covers 17 residues. The trim removed 6 bases at V and 3 bases at J, leaving 14 bases unmatched. In DNA, the CDR3 is TGTGCCAGCAGGGGGCTGATAGCGGGAGGCACTTACTACGAGCAGTACTTC. Translated: CASRGLIAGGTYYEQYF.

This chain connects TRBV7-2 to TRBJ2-1, with D possibly matching TRBD1 (5 bases). Germline-derived CDR1 and CDR2 are SGHTA and FQGNSA. Deletions cut 8 bases from V and 0 bases from J, with 11 bases between. The CDR3 consists of 14 residues. As DNA, the CDR3 is TGTGCCAGCCCGTTAGGGGCCTCCTACAATGAGCAGTTCTTC. Translated: CASPLGASYNEQFF.

The J gene is TRBJ2-1, the V gene TRBV7-2, with 7 nucleotides matching TRBD1. The CDR3 contains 15 residues. CDR1 SGHTA and CDR2 FQGNSA come from the germline V gene. With V trimmed by 0 bases and J by 4 bases, 3 bases remained unmatched. This CDR3 is CASSLAGGAYNEQFF. The CDR3 DNA sequence: TGTGCCAGCAGCTTAGCAGGGGGCGCGTACAATGAGCAGTTCTTC. The full variable domain, its missing parts supplied by reference TRBV7-2 and TRBJ2-1, is GAGVSQSPSNKVTEKGKDVELRCDPISGHTALYWYRQSLGQGLEFLIYFQGNSAPDKSGLPSDRFSAERTGGSVSTLTIQRTQQEDSAVYLCASSLAGGAYNEQFFGPGTRLTVL.

The chain links TRBV9 to TRBJ2-7; D gene ambiguous. Trimming cost V 3 bases and J 5 bases, with 12 bases left between them. Germline CDR1 and CDR2: SGDLS and YYNGEE. The CDR3 has 13 amino acids. CDR3: CASSETPAHEQYF. CDR3 nucleotides: TGTGCCAGCAGCGAGACCCCGGCCCACGAGCAGTACTTC. Combining the CDR3 with reference TRBV9 and TRBJ2-7 gives the whole variable domain DSGVTQTPKHLITATGQRVTLRCSPRSGDLSVYWYQQSLDQGLQFLIQYYNGEERAKGNILERFSAQQFPDLHSELNLSSLELGDSALYFCASSETPAHEQYFGPGTRLTVT.

CDR3 DNA sequence: TGTGCCAGCAGTTACGGGCGGTTCTCCTACGAGCAGTACTTC. Translation: CASSYGRFSYEQYF. The genes are TRBV6-5 and TRBJ2-7; D remains unclear. Germline CDR1 reads MNHEY; CDR2 reads SVGAGI. The CDR3 is 14 residues long. V lost 2 bases, J lost 0 bases, and 8 bases lay in between.

This chain links TRBV5-6 with TRBJ2-1; TRBD1 might be the D (5 bases). CDR3 length: 14 residues. In germline, CDR1 is SGHDT, CDR2 YYEEEE. V gave up 3 bases and J gave up 10 bases, with 17 bases separating them. The CDR3 sequence: CASSSGSQAGEQFF. The CDR3 DNA reads as TGTGCCAGCAGCTCGGGCTCACAGGCAGGGGAGCAGTTCTTC. The variable domain in full, completed from reference TRBV5-6 and TRBJ2-1, reads DAGVTQSPTHLIKTRGQQVTLRCSPKSGHDTVSWYQQALGQGPQFIFQYYEEEERQRGNFPDRFSGHQFPNYSSELNVNALLLGDSALYLCASSSGSQAGEQFFGPGTRLTVL.

The chain uses TRBV7-6 and TRBJ2-5; a weak D match, TRBD2 (6 bases). Between the trimmed V and J ends, which lost 3 bases and 10 bases, there was a span of 15 bases. The germline CDR1 and CDR2 sequences are SGHVS and FNYEAQ. The CDR3 has 13 amino acids. CDR3 in amino acids: CASSFAGRRSQYF. CDR3 coding DNA: TGTGCCAGCAGCTTCGCGGGGCGTCGGAGCCAGTACTTC. Using reference TRBV7-6 and TRBJ2-5 for the parts outside the CDR3, the full variable domain is GAGVSQSPRYKVTKRGQDVALRCDPISGHVSLYWYRQALGQGPEFLTYFNYEAQQDKSGLPNDRFSAERPEGSISTLTIQRTEQRDSAMYRCASSFAGRRSQYFGPGTRLLVL.

The chain combines TRBV5-1 with TRBJ2-2; D is undetermined. The CDR3 is 12 residues long. Between the trimmed V and J ends, which lost 2 bases and 3 bases, there was a span of 2 bases. The V gene's germline CDR1 is SGHRS and CDR2 YFSETQ. The CDR3 DNA sequence: TGCGCCAGCAGCTTTGACACCGGGGAGCTGTTTTTT. Its translation is CASSFDTGELFF.

The chain is built from TRBV5-4 and TRBJ1-2; 7 nucleotides agree with TRBD1. The length of the CDR3 is 13 residues. Germline V CDR1 and CDR2: SGHNT, YYREEE (reference sequence). V lost 6 bases and J lost 3; bases outside the gene matches: 5. The CDR3 sequence: CASNGQAHYGYTF. The DNA for the CDR3 is TGTGCCAGCAACGGACAGGCGCACTATGGCTACACCTTC.

The gene calls are TRBV27 and TRBJ2-1; 10 nucleotides agree with TRBD2. Per the germline V gene, CDR1 is MNHEY and CDR2 is SMNVEV (reference sequence). This CDR3 is built from 14 residues. V lost 6 bases, J lost 6 bases, and 5 bases stayed unmatched. The DNA for the CDR3 is TGTGCCAGCAGCGAACTAGCGGGGCCCAATGAGCAGTTCTTC. It encodes CASSELAGPNEQFF.

The rearrangement joins TRBV11-3 to TRBJ2-3, with a possible D match to TRBD2 (6 bases). Germline V gives CDR1 SGHNT, CDR2 YENEEA. The CDR3 has 14 amino acids. V dropped 1 base and J dropped 1 base, with 6 bases sitting between them. Written as DNA, the CDR3 is TGTGCCAGCAGCTTAGCGGGGGGCACAGATACGCAGTATTTT. Translated: CASSLAGGTDTQYF.

This chain joins TRBV4-3 and TRBJ2-3; TRBD1 might be the D (6 bases). The CDR3 covers 16 residues. V was pared by 0 bases and J by 5 bases, with 15 bases between. CDR1 LGHNA and CDR2 YSLEER come from the germline V gene. The DNA for the CDR3 is TGCGCCAGCAGCCAAGAGGGAAGGGGGTCCCTAGATACGCAGTATTTT. Residues: CASSQEGRGSLDTQYF.